This TCR beta chain was found in a study of cytomegalovirus exposure and HLA in healthy donors. The overall study: The platform used for the 120 validation repertoires matched that of the roughly 670 first-cohort repertoires, a later analysis reported. General study findings and limits: In vitro assays verified that three CMV-associated chains recognized CMV antigens specifically. A list of approximately 160 TCR beta chains associated with cytomegalovirus was given.

Separate from the approximately 720-subject first cohort, the roughly 130-subject validation cohort was the one that the donors belonged to. The data were produced by immunoSEQ multiplex PCR, yet TCRdb's version contains in-frame clones alone and is incomplete. The data contain 150,000 to 200,000 clones, approximately 89% of them singletons. CDR1 and CDR2 (germline): SGDLS, YYNGEE. The CDR3 consists of 15 residues. V lost 2 bases, J lost 3 bases, and 5 bases stayed unmatched. A word on this clone: Its antigen remains unidentified.

The chain uses TRBV9 and TRBJ2-7, with TRBD2 matching over 10 bases. The sequencing sample was made of PBMCs. The receptor was isolated from a man between 18 and 29 years old in good health and CMV-seropositive. CDR3 loop: CASSVTSGMGYEQYF. The CDR3 DNA follows: TGTGCCAGCAGCGTTACTAGCGGGATGGGCTACGAGCAGTACTTC.